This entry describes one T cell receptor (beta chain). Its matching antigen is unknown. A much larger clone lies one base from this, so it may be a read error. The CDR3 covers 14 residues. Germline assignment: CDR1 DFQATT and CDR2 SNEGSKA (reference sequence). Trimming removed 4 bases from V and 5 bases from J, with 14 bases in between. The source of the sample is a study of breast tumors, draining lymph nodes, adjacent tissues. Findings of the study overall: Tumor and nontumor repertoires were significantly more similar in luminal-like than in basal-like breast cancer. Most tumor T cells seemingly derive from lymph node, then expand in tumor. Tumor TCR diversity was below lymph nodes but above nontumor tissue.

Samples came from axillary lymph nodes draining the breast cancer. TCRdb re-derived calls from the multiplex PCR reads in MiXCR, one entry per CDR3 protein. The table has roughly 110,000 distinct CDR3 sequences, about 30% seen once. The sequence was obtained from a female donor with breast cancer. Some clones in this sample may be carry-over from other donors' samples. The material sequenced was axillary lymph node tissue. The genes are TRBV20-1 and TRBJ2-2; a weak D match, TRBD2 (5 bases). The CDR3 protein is CSAKLSRGTGELFF. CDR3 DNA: TGCAGTGCTAAACTTTCTAGAGGGACCGGGGAGCTGTTTTTT.